This T cell receptor beta chain was observed in a study of blood T cell repertoires in COVID-19 (dated by TCRdb to about 2020). Broadly, across the study: The collaborator samples originated in the United States, Italy and Spain and spanned the acute and convalescent phases of COVID-19. The sample metadata nearly always contained a de-identified subject ID, COVID-19 status, age in years and sex. The prospective study material was composed of cDNA or gDNA derived from T cells, B-cell-depleted T cells, or PBMCs. The samples were drawn from the first 160 participants of the ongoing ImmuneRACE study and from 1,254 subjects provided by 6 global collaborators. Deeply sampled blood TCRbeta repertoires from subjects exposed to, actively infected with, or recovered from COVID-19 were included in the dataset. The repertoires were released in a freely available public database intended as a resource for research on the immune response to SARS-CoV-2. Where HLA class I and class II types were available, the types were taken from metadata supplied by the sample provider, not from assay-based typing.

Concerning this clone: Its binding antigen is unknown. Base-call qualities are not available, and no considerably larger clone is one nucleotide away.

General study outcomes and caveats: Clinical and demographic metadata were provided uncurated, with the amount varying by source and participant.

Collaborating institutions collected whole blood in K2EDTA tubes following their own protocols. For TCRbeta analysis, collaborator samples were shipped as frozen whole blood, as isolated PBMCs, or as DNA extracted from either sample type. TCRbeta CDR3 regions were amplified from genomic DNA by means of the immunoSEQ Assay, a bias-controlled multiplex PCR. As for how the authors treated the data: The number of nucleated cells in each sample was estimated by amplification of reference gene primers within the assay. To quantify the absolute abundance of each unique TCRbeta CDR3 rearrangement, sequence reads were collapsed and filtered. For each sample, productive Simpson clonality was calculated as the square root of Simpson's diversity index across productive rearrangements. The clones in this table, taken by TCRdb from immuneACCESS, are in-frame only. Not every clone is retained; where verified, under half of the shortfall comes from an unresolved V gene, and the cause of the rest is unknown. That table is the source of V, J and clone size, and D and trimming were worked out from the DNA. Recorded for this sample are 150,000 to 200,000 clones; 78% of them occurred a single time. 2.8% of the sample is held by the ten biggest clonotypes.

For CDR1 and CDR2, the germline V gene lists LGHNA and YSLEER. Trimming at the junction amounts to 3 bases on V and 0 bases on J, and the germline ends lie 8 bases apart. Spanning cysteine to phenylalanine, the CDR3 consists of 14 amino acids. The DNA shown is the 42-base CDR3, in frame from base 1. The receptor comes from a woman older than 75 with active or convalescent COVID-19. Sequencing was performed on peripheral blood. This sequence uses TRBV4-3 and TRBJ1-1; TRBD1 is possibly the D segment (6 matching bases). The CDR3 protein is CASSQDRVNTEAFF. In nucleotides, the sequence is TGCGCCAGCAGCCAGGACAGAGTGAACACTGAAGCTTTCTTT.